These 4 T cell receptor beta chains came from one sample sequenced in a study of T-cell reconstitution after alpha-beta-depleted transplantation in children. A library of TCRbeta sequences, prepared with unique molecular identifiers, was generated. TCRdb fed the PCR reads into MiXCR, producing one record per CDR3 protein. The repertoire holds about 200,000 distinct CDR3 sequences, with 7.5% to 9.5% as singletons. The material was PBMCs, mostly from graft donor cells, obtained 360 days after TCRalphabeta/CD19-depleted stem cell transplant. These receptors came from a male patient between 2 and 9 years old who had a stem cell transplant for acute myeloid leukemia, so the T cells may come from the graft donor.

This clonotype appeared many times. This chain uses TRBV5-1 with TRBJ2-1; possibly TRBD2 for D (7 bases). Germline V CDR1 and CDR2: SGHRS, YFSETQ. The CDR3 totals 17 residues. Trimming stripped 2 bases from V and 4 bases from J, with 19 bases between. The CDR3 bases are TGCGCCAGCAGCTTTATCGGGGGGCTATTAAAATACAATGAGCAGTTCTTC. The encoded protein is CASSFIGGLLKYNEQFF. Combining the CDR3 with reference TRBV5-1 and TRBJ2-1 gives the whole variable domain KAGVTQTPRYLIKTRGQQVTLSCSPISGHRSVSWYQQTPGQGLQFLFEYFSETQRNKGNFPGRFSGRQFSNSRSEMNVSTLELGDSALYLCASSFIGGLLKYNEQFFGPGTRLTVL.

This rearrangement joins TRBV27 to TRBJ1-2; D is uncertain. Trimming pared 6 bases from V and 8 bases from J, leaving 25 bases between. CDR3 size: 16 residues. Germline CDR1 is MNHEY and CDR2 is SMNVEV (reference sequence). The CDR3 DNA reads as TGTGCCAGCAGCTTCTTCTGGGGTCCGGAACTGGAGGGCTACACCTTC. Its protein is CASSFFWGPELEGYTF.

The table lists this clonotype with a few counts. The CDR3 loop is CASSLNPGTAQETQYF. CDR3 sequence (DNA): TGTGCCAGCAGCTTAAACCCCGGGACAGCACAAGAGACCCAGTACTTC. V is TRBV7-3 and J is TRBJ2-5, with 7 bases matching TRBD1. The germline V gene encodes CDR1 SGHTA and CDR2 FQGTGA. The CDR3 covers 16 residues. Trimming at V came to 1 base and at J to 2 bases, leaving 7 bases not matched to a gene.

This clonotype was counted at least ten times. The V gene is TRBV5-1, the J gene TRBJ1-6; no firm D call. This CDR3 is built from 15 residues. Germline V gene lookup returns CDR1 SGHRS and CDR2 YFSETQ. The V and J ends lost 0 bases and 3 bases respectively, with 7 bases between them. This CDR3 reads CASSLVSRYNSPLHF. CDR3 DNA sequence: TGCGCCAGCAGCTTGGTCAGCCGCTATAATTCACCCCTCCACTTT. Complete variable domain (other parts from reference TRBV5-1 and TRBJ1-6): KAGVTQTPRYLIKTRGQQVTLSCSPISGHRSVSWYQQTPGQGLQFLFEYFSETQRNKGNFPGRFSGRQFSNSRSEMNVSTLELGDSALYLCASSLVSRYNSPLHFGNGTRLTVT.